One and the same sample provided the 17 T cell receptor beta chains below, sequenced in a study of T cell responses to AZD1222 COVID-19 vaccine (dated by TCRdb to about 2021). Library creation used the immunoSEQ multiplex PCR assay. TCRdb retrieved this table from immuneACCESS and kept in-frame rearrangements only. Not all clones are present; in checked studies, unresolved V genes account for under half, and no reason is known for the remainder. This sample gives 110,000 to 150,000 clones in total; around 93% of them show up just once. The ten largest clones take up 2.8% of the sample. Taken with the paper, the label for time point translates to: baseline before first vaccination. This sample comprised peripheral blood, obtained on day 0 of AZD1222 vaccination. These receptors originate from an adult in good health.

V and J are TRBV11-2 and TRBJ2-3, with 11 bases identical to TRBD2. The CDR3 loop spans 15 amino acids. Germline V gives CDR1 SGHAT, CDR2 FQNNGV. V shed 5 bases, J shed 5 bases, and the junction held 6 bases outside the gene matches. The CDR3, as DNA: TGTGCCAGCAGCCGTAGCGGGGGGGCTGGAGATACGCAGTATTTT. It is translated as CASSRSGGAGDTQYF. The entire variable domain, with the rest obtained from reference TRBV11-2 and TRBJ2-3, is as follows: EAGVAQSPRYKIIEKRQSVAFWCNPISGHATLYWYQQILGQGPKLLIQFQNNGVVDDSQLPKDRFSAERLKGVDSTLKIQPAKLEDSAVYLCASSRSGGAGDTQYFGPGTRLTVL.

The rearrangement joins TRBV7-2 to TRBJ2-1; perhaps TRBD2 as D (5 bases). Trimming removed 5 bases from V and 0 bases from J, with 8 bases in between. In germline, CDR1 is SGHTA, CDR2 FQGNSA. The CDR3 extends over 14 amino acids. The CDR3 DNA follows: TGTGCCAGCAGCACTAGGAGCTCCTACAATGAGCAGTTCTTC. As protein: CASSTRSSYNEQFF.

This clone was seen just once. Other nucleotide sequences in the sample specify the same CDR3. The V and J genes are TRBV4-2 and TRBJ1-3, with 8 bases matching TRBD1. Germline CDR1 reads LGHNA; CDR2 reads YNFKEQ. V dropped 0 bases and J dropped 0; count of bases not matched to a gene: 4. This CDR3 contains 17 residues. CDR3 loop: CASSQEPDRGSGNTIYF. The CDR3 bases are TGTGCCAGCAGCCAAGAGCCCGACAGGGGCTCTGGAAACACCATATATTTT.

A note on this clone: The same CDR3 can be traced to other DNA sequences in this sample. The chain recombines TRBV11-2 with TRBJ2-1, with unresolved D. CDR3 length: 12 residues. Trimming removed 2 bases at V and 4 bases at J, with 3 bases between. Germline assignment: CDR1 SGHAT and CDR2 FQNNGV. The CDR3 reads CASSLLYNEQFF. The DNA for the CDR3 is TGTGCCAGCAGCTTACTTTACAATGAGCAGTTCTTC.

V is TRBV29-1 and J is TRBJ1-1; weak D call: TRBD1 (5 bases). Per germline, CDR1 SQVTM and CDR2 ANQGSEA. There are 11 residues in the CDR3. Trimming removed 8 bases from V and 4 bases from J, with 11 bases in between. This chain's CDR3 is CSFRESTEAFF. CDR3 DNA: TGCAGCTTCAGGGAGAGCACTGAAGCTTTCTTT.

V gene TRBV7-2 combines with J gene TRBJ1-1, with a weak D call TRBD1 (5 bases). Per the germline V gene, CDR1 is SGHTA and CDR2 is FQGNSA. V lost 5 bases and J lost 4, with 11 bases in between. CDR3 length: 13 residues. The CDR3 loop is CASSREGFTEAFF. In DNA, the CDR3 is TGTGCCAGCAGCCGTGAGGGGTTCACTGAAGCTTTCTTT. Looking up the rest from reference TRBV7-2 and TRBJ1-1 gives the full variable domain: GAGVSQSPSNKVTEKGKDVELRCDPISGHTALYWYRQSLGQGLEFLIYFQGNSAPDKSGLPSDRFSAERTGGSVSTLTIQRTQQEDSAVYLCASSREGFTEAFFGQGTRLTVV.

The chain has TRBV11-2 and TRBJ2-1, with D uncertain. The length of the CDR3 is 11 residues. Trimming took off 5 bases at V and 7 bases at J, with 6 bases between the two ends. Germline V gene data show CDR1 as SGHAT and CDR2 as FQNNGV. CDR3 DNA sequence: TGTGCCAGCAGCCGACGAAATGAGCAGTTCTTC. This codes for CASSRRNEQFF.

The chain uses TRBV9 and TRBJ2-1; 11 positions agree with TRBD2. The CDR3 runs to 16 residues. With V trimmed by 4 bases and J by 9 bases, 12 bases remained unmatched. The germline V gene has CDR1 SGDLS and CDR2 YYNGEE. DNA for the CDR3: TGTGCCAGCAGCAGGGGATTTAGCGGGGGGGCTGGTGAGCAGTTCTTC. Amino acids: CASSRGFSGGAGEQFF.

J is TRBJ1-4 and V is TRBV6-1; weak D call: TRBD1 (5 bases). In germline, CDR1 is MNHNS, CDR2 SASEGT. The CDR3 runs 15 residues. V was cut by 2 bases and J by 2 bases, with 9 bases left in between. The CDR3 is CASSERGGTNEKLFF. The CDR3 DNA follows: TGTGCCAGCAGTGAAAGGGGCGGTACTAATGAAAAACTGTTTTTT.

The chain has TRBV5-4 and TRBJ2-2, with a tentative D call TRBD1 (5 bases). The germline gives CDR1 SGHNT, CDR2 YYREEE (reference sequence). Trimming left V 3 bases short and J 3 bases short, with 9 bases between. CDR3 length: 14 residues. The CDR3 sequence: CASSSTDHTGELFF. The CDR3 DNA reads TGTGCCAGCAGCTCGACAGATCACACCGGGGAGCTGTTTTTT.

The chain joins TRBV7-6 to TRBJ2-3; 8 bases map to TRBD2. This CDR3 region has 13 residues. Per the germline V gene, CDR1 is SGHVS and CDR2 is FNYEAQ. J gave up 4 bases and V 5 bases, and 2 bases lay outside the gene matches. CDR3 protein: CASSPGLADTQYF. As DNA, the CDR3 is TGTGCCAGCAGCCCGGGACTAGCAGATACGCAGTATTTT.

The CDR3 spells CSASLGGGLPGRQFF. CDR3 DNA sequence: TGCAGTGCTAGTCTTGGCGGGGGGCTTCCCGGAAGGCAGTTCTTC. The chain recombines TRBV20-1 with TRBJ2-1; TRBD2 agrees at 8 bases. Germline CDR1 is DFQATT and CDR2 is SNEGSKA (reference sequence). Trimming took 3 bases from V and 12 from J; bases not matched to a gene: 16. This CDR3 region has 15 residues.

Written as DNA, the CDR3 is TGTGCCACTAGCGGGACAGAAGATGGAAACACCATATATTTT. Residues: CATSGTEDGNTIYF. V usage is TRBV10-3 and J usage is TRBJ1-3; 7 bases map to TRBD1. Germline trimming cut 10 bases from V and 3 bases from J; bases unmatched to any gene: 9. Germline V CDR1 and CDR2: ENHRY, SYGVKD. CDR3 length: 14 amino acids.

The chain recombines TRBV19 with TRBJ2-5; 10 bases match TRBD1. This CDR3 contains 16 residues. V was pared by 4 bases and J by 3 bases, with 8 bases of the junction left unmatched. The germline CDR1 and CDR2 sequences are LNHDA and SQIVND (reference sequence). CDR3 region: CASSSSPGQGKETQYF. The CDR3 DNA follows: TGTGCCAGTAGTAGCTCCCCGGGACAGGGGAAAGAGACCCAGTACTTC. The complete variable domain, with remaining parts taken from reference TRBV19 and TRBJ2-5, reads DGGITQSPKYLFRKEGQNVTLSCEQNLNHDAMYWYRQDPGQGLRLIYYSQIVNDFQKGDIAEGYSVSREKKESFPLTVTSAQKNPTAFYLCASSSSPGQGKETQYFGPGTRLLVL.

The rearrangement links TRBV6-1 to TRBJ1-5, with 7 bases lining up with TRBD1. Germline CDR1 and CDR2: MNHNS and SASEGT. This CDR3 region has 16 residues. The junction had 7 bases not matched to a gene; V was cut back by 4 bases and J by 1 base. The chain's CDR3 is CASSAKGAGSNQPQHF. CDR3 DNA sequence: TGTGCCAGCAGTGCGAAGGGGGCAGGGAGCAATCAGCCCCAGCATTTT.

V is TRBV7-9 and J is TRBJ2-2; D gene ambiguous. The CDR3 length is 12 residues. The germline gives CDR1 SEHNR, CDR2 FQNEAQ (reference sequence). With 3 bases removed from V and 6 bases from J, the gap between germline ends came to 5 bases. CDR3 region: CASSFYPGELFF. As DNA, the CDR3 is TGTGCCAGCAGCTTTTATCCCGGGGAGCTGTTTTTT.

This clone appeared a single time. This rearrangement joins TRBV11-2 to TRBJ1-2; TRBD1 aligns across 7 bases. The CDR3 extends over 14 amino acids. Germline V gene lookup returns CDR1 SGHAT and CDR2 FQNNGV. After removal of 6 bases from V and 8 bases from J, the junction contained 12 bases not matched to a gene. The CDR3 region has the DNA TGTGCCAGCAGGGCTACAGGGGCCCTAAGCGGCTACACCTTC. Protein sequence: CASRATGALSGYTF.